The next 32 T cell receptor beta chains were all read from a single sample in a study of blood T cells in healthy people across ages. The authors ran a second PCR of about 6 to 11 cycles using a sample-barcoded 5' primer and a J-beta primer mix. Each CDR3 protein is one row after TCRdb ran MiXCR on the 5' RACE reads. The table has 1.5 million to 2 million distinct CDR3 sequences, roughly 30% seen once. Sequences were obtained from blood. All receptors derive from a woman in her 30s in good health.

Ten or more counts support this clonotype. The genes are TRBV5-5 and TRBJ2-1; 7 bases are shared with TRBD2. The CDR3 totals 15 residues. Looked up from germline, CDR1 is SGHKS and CDR2 is YYEKEE (reference sequence). V shed 0 bases and J 2 bases; nucleotides not matched to a gene: 2. The CDR3 loop is CASSLGGSAYNEQFF. Written as DNA, the CDR3 is TGTGCCAGCAGCTTGGGCGGGAGCGCCTACAATGAGCAGTTCTTC.

This clonotype has only a few counts. V and J are TRBV29-1 and TRBJ2-1, with 7 bases identical to TRBD1. The CDR3 contains 11 residues. The V gene end was trimmed by 5 bases and the J gene end by 6 bases; junction bases not matched to a gene: 1. CDR1 and CDR2 (germline): SQVTM, ANQGSEA. This CDR3 reads CSVTGVNEQFF. CDR3 DNA sequence: TGCAGCGTTACAGGGGTCAATGAGCAGTTCTTC.

A word on this clonotype: One end of the junction fails to match germline, which may point to a read error. The gene calls are TRBV9 and TRBJ2-1; 9 bases agree with TRBD1. The CDR3 runs to 16 residues. Germline assignment: CDR1 SGDLS and CDR2 YYNGEE. CDR3 loop: CASNVTGTGRYNEQFF. As DNA, the CDR3 is TGTGCCAGCAACGTAACCGGGACAGGGCGCTACAATGAGCAGTTCTTC.

This clonotype was observed a few times. This chain links TRBV3-1 with TRBJ2-5, with unresolved D. The CDR3 extends over 13 amino acids. Trimming left V 6 bases short and J 5 bases short, with 13 bases between. Germline V CDR1 and CDR2: LGHDT, YNNKEL (reference sequence). CDR3 sequence reads: CASSQNRRETQYF. CDR3 sequence (DNA): TGTGCCAGCAGTCAGAACAGACGGGAGACCCAGTACTTC.

The gene calls are TRBV3-1 and TRBJ2-5, with TRBD2 matching 13 bases. Germline CDR1 LGHDT, CDR2 YNNKEL (reference sequence). This CDR3 comprises 18 residues. V shed 1 base and J 1 base; nucleotides not matched to a gene: 6. The CDR3 nucleotides read TGTGCCAGCAGCCAAGGGACTAGCGGGGGCCAGTGCCAAGAGACCCAGTACTTC. The encoded protein is CASSQGTSGGQCQETQYF.

This clonotype was counted a few times. V gene TRBV28 combines with J gene TRBJ1-1; 7 bases align to TRBD1. The CDR3 runs to 13 residues. V shed 6 bases, J shed 2 bases, and the junction held 3 bases outside the gene matches. CDR1 and CDR2 (germline): MDHEN, SYDVKM. CDR3 nucleotides: TGTGCCAGCAGGAACAGGGGAAACACTGAAGCTTTCTTT. Translating gives CASRNRGNTEAFF.

This clonotype occurred many times. This rearrangement joins TRBV25-1 to TRBJ2-7; D is uncertain. Germline loops: CDR1 MGHDK, CDR2 SYGVNS. This CDR3 has 13 amino acids. With 3 bases removed from V and 7 bases from J, the gap between germline ends came to 13 bases. For the CDR3, the DNA is TGTGCCAGCAGTGATGGTGTGATTCAAGAGCAGTACTTC. Translating gives CASSDGVIQEQYF.

This clonotype is a singleton in its sample. A read error is possible here, since a much larger clone lies one base away. This chain joins TRBV6-2 or TRBV6-3 and TRBJ2-5, with D possibly being TRBD1 (6 bases). CDR1 and CDR2 (germline): MNHEY, SVGEGT. The CDR3 sequence is 13 residues long. Between the trimmed V and J ends, which lost 6 bases and 6 bases, there was a span of 14 bases. CDR3 nucleotides: TGTGCCAGCAGCTTGGGGGCGCGGAAGACCCAGTACTTC. This encodes CASSLGARKTQYF.

This clonotype showed up just a few times. The chain has TRBV28 and TRBJ1-5; tentatively, D is TRBD1 (6 bases). From germline, CDR1 is MDHEN and CDR2 SYDVKM. CDR3 length equals 15 residues. The germline V and J ends were trimmed by 4 bases and 6 bases, with 16 bases remaining between them. The CDR3 sequence: CASSSPAGASQPQHF. For the CDR3, the DNA is TGTGCCAGCAGTTCGCCGGCGGGGGCAAGTCAGCCCCAGCATTTT.

This clonotype was counted only a few times. The rearrangement uses TRBV27 and TRBJ2-7; 10 bases are a match to TRBD2. With 6 bases clipped from V and 4 bases from J, the junction kept 9 bases outside the gene matches. This CDR3 has 15 residues. Germline V lookup: CDR1 MNHEY, CDR2 SMNVEV (reference sequence). The chain's CDR3 is CASSRTSGVKYEQYF. CDR3 DNA sequence: TGTGCCAGCAGCCGCACTAGCGGGGTTAAATACGAGCAGTACTTC.

J is TRBJ1-1 and V is TRBV29-1; TRBD1 might be the D (5 bases). Germline V gene sequence: CDR1 SQVTM, CDR2 ANQGSEA. Trimming pared 6 bases from V and 0 bases from J, leaving 14 bases between. The CDR3 contains 14 residues. The CDR3 region is CSVILKTVNTEAFF. The CDR3 DNA reads as TGCAGCGTCATACTCAAGACAGTGAACACTGAAGCTTTCTTT.

In its sample, this clonotype was seen many times. The genes are TRBV4-1 and TRBJ2-7; no reliable D call. Trimming shortened V by 0 bases and J by 1 base, and 10 bases separated the two germline ends. The germline V gene encodes CDR1 MGHRA and CDR2 YSYEKL. The CDR3 spans 15 residues. The CDR3 nucleotides are TGCGCCAGCAGCCAAGAAGGCAGAAATTCCTACGAGCAGTACTTC. Its protein is CASSQEGRNSYEQYF.

This clonotype was seen only a few times. The J gene is TRBJ1-5, the V gene TRBV6-5; TRBD1 matches at 9 bases. Germline assignment: CDR1 MNHEY and CDR2 SVGAGI. J was trimmed by 6 bases and V by 5 bases; bases with no gene match: 5. This CDR3 is built from 14 residues. CDR3 coding DNA: TGTGCCAGCAGTCGGGACAGGGCGAGTCAGCCCCAGCATTTT. Translating it yields CASSRDRASQPQHF.

This chain links TRBV5-5 with TRBJ2-2, with 8 bases identical to TRBD1. Germline loops: CDR1 SGHKS, CDR2 YYEKEE (reference sequence). V lost 5 bases to trimming and J lost 5 bases; unmatched junction nucleotides: 14. The CDR3 has 17 residues. CDR3 region: CASRPGQELIATGELFF. The CDR3 DNA is TGTGCCAGCAGACCGGGACAGGAACTTATCGCGACCGGGGAGCTGTTTTTT.

This clonotype occurred a few times. The rearrangement joins TRBV10-3 to TRBJ2-3; D unresolved. The CDR3 spans 14 residues. The germline V gene encodes CDR1 ENHRY and CDR2 SYGVKD. Trimming took 8 bases from V and 2 from J, leaving 14 bases between them. The CDR3 region has the DNA TGTGCCATCTCGGACCCCGTGTTCACAGATACGCAGTATTTT. This translates into CAISDPVFTDTQYF.

The V and J genes are TRBV20-1 and TRBJ2-5, with a possible D match to TRBD1 (5 bases). Germline V gives CDR1 DFQATT, CDR2 SNEGSKA (reference sequence). The V gene lost 5 bases and the J gene lost 13 bases, with 17 bases spanning the gap. The CDR3 consists of 11 residues. The CDR3 sequence: CSALGVQGLYF. CDR3 nucleotide sequence: TGCAGTGCTCTAGGGGTTCAGGGCTTGTACTTC.

This clonotype was counted a few times. V usage is TRBV5-1 and J usage is TRBJ1-6; no clear D gene. Germline CDR1 SGHRS, CDR2 YFSETQ. The CDR3 runs 13 residues. The V end was cut by 0 bases, the J end by 8 bases, with 6 bases between. The CDR3 nucleotides read TGCGCCAGCAGCTTGGCTGACGATTCACCCCTCCACTTT. This translates into CASSLADDSPLHF.

This clonotype was recorded a few times. The CDR3 loop is CASSPGRAAYNEQFF. The DNA of the CDR3 is TGTGCCAGCAGCCCGGGCAGGGCGGCCTACAATGAGCAGTTCTTC. The chain is built from TRBV5-5 and TRBJ2-1, with a weak D call TRBD1 (5 bases). The CDR3 spans 15 residues. Germline lookup yields CDR1 SGHKS and CDR2 YYEKEE (reference sequence). The ends were cut back, 4 bases at V and 2 bases at J, with 13 bases in the middle.

The chain joins TRBV4-3 to TRBJ2-5; TRBD2 aligns across 8 bases. This CDR3 has 18 amino acids. After removal of 0 bases from V and 11 bases from J, the junction contained 20 bases not matched to a gene. Germline CDR1 is LGHNA and CDR2 is YSLEER. The CDR3 here is CASSQDFFGQGTSYEQYF. DNA of the CDR3: TGCGCCAGCAGCCAAGATTTTTTCGGGCAGGGGACTAGTTATGAGCAGTACTTC.

The sample holds a few counts of this clonotype. This chain links TRBV5-1 with TRBJ2-2, with 7 bases fitting TRBD1. J gave up 1 base and V 2 bases, and 2 bases lay outside the gene matches. The CDR3 totals 15 residues. Looked up from germline, CDR1 is SGHRS and CDR2 is YFSETQ. The CDR3: CASSFTGENTGELFF. CDR3 DNA: TGCGCCAGCAGCTTTACAGGGGAGAACACCGGGGAGCTGTTTTTT.

This clonotype turned up a few times. The chain joins TRBV7-9 to TRBJ1-5, with D perhaps matching TRBD1 (5 bases). V shed 4 bases and J shed 9 bases, with 10 bases lying between them. The CDR3 contains 12 residues. Germline V gives CDR1 SEHNR, CDR2 FQNEAQ (reference sequence). The CDR3 sequence is CASSSLGRPQHF. In DNA form, the CDR3 reads TGTGCCAGCAGCTCACTGGGGCGGCCCCAGCATTTT.

Concerning this clonotype: A single base separates this from a much larger clone, so it may be a read error. Since the CDR3 does not end with the conserved phenylalanine or tryptophan, this likely comes from a read error. V is TRBV6-5 and J is TRBJ2-1; D not certain. Germline lookup yields CDR1 MNHEY and CDR2 SVGAGI. V shed 4 bases and J shed 11 bases, with 9 bases lying between them. There are 11 residues in the CDR3. The CDR3 sequence: CASSSAAKQFC. The CDR3, as DNA: TGTGCCAGCAGTTCCGCCGCGAAGCAGTTCTGC.

As for this clonotype: A read error is possible here, since a much larger clone lies one base away. This sequence joins TRBV5-1 and TRBJ2-3; no reliable D call. Trimming stripped 0 bases from V and 2 bases from J, with 7 bases between. The CDR3 runs to 14 residues. Germline CDR1 SGHRS, CDR2 YFSETQ. CDR3 amino acids: CASSLADHTDTQYF. For the CDR3, the DNA is TGCGCCAGCAGCTTGGCGGACCACACAGATACGCAGTATTTT. The whole variable domain, remainder taken from reference TRBV5-1 and TRBJ2-3, is KAGVTQTPRYLIKTRGQQVTLSCSPISGHRSVSWYQQTPGQGLQFLFEYFSETQRNKGNFPGRFSGRQFSNSRSEMNVSTLELGDSALYLCASSLADHTDTQYFGPGTRLTVL.

This clonotype has a handful of counts. This chain links TRBV20-1 with TRBJ2-3; 11 bases match TRBD1. The CDR3 contains 16 residues. V was pared by 3 bases and J by 4 bases, with 9 bases of the junction left unmatched. The germline CDR1 and CDR2 sequences are DFQATT and SNEGSKA (reference sequence). CDR3 bases: TGCAGTGCTAGCCTATCCCGGGACAGGGGGTCAGATACGCAGTATTTT. Translation gives CSASLSRDRGSDTQYF.

This clonotype was picked up many times. Mismatch with germline at one junction end may stem from a read error. This chain uses TRBV5-5 with TRBJ2-7; the match to TRBD2 covers 8 bases. This CDR3 comprises 15 residues. Germline CDR1 and CDR2: SGHKS and YYEKEE (reference sequence). The chain's CDR3 is CASNLGSLAVDEQYF. CDR3 sequence (DNA): TGTGCCAGCAACTTGGGATCACTAGCGGTGGACGAGCAGTACTTC.

This clonotype was recorded at least ten times. The genes are TRBV5-5 and TRBJ1-6; D call uncertain. This CDR3 comprises 15 residues. Germline lookup yields CDR1 SGHKS and CDR2 YYEKEE (reference sequence). The germline V and J ends were trimmed by 0 bases and 9 bases, with 13 bases remaining between them. CDR3 loop: CASSLGLLAGSPLHF. DNA for the CDR3: TGTGCCAGCAGCTTGGGACTCCTAGCAGGTTCACCCCTCCACTTT.

This clonotype was counted only a few times. The V call is TRBV28, the J call TRBJ2-4; tentatively, D is TRBD1 (5 bases). Near its end, the DNA agrees better with TRBJ2-7, so the J call may be wrong. Germline assignment: CDR1 MDHEN and CDR2 SYDVKM. The CDR3 extends over 15 amino acids. CDR3 loop: CASSSDISLGYEQYF. Here the CDR3 DNA reads TGTGCCAGCAGTTCGGACATCAGTCTTGGCTACGAGCAGTACTTC.

Concerning this clonotype: A much larger clone differs from this one at a single base, so this may be a read error. The chain has TRBV9 and TRBJ2-2; tentatively, D is TRBD2 (5 bases). Germline loops: CDR1 SGDLS, CDR2 YYNGEE. The CDR3 is made up of 15 amino acids. This CDR3 reads CAGSVGVSVTGELFF. The CDR3, as DNA: TGTGCCGGCAGCGTCGGGGTTTCTGTAACAGGGGAGCTGTTTTTT.

The gene calls are TRBV7-2 and TRBJ2-7, with a possible D match to TRBD2 (6 bases). The DNA end lines up better with TRBJ2-5; the J call may be wrong. CDR1 SGHTA and CDR2 FQGNSA come from the germline V gene. The CDR3 totals 13 residues. The DNA of the CDR3 is TGTGCCAGCAGCTTATACGAGGGAGGGACCCAGTACTTC. Translated, it gives CASSLYEGGTQYF.

The rearrangement joins TRBV29-1 to TRBJ1-1; D may be TRBD1 (6 bases). V was trimmed by 4 bases and J by 4 bases, leaving 16 bases between them. Germline values: CDR1 SQVTM, CDR2 ANQGSEA. This CDR3 comprises 14 residues. The CDR3 protein is CSVGKGATGTEAFF. CDR3 nucleotide sequence: TGCAGCGTTGGGAAGGGTGCGACAGGCACTGAAGCTTTCTTT. Using reference TRBV29-1 and TRBJ1-1 for the parts outside the CDR3, the full variable domain is SAVISQKPSRDICQRGTSLTIQCQVDSQVTMMFWYRQQPGQSLTLIATANQGSEATYESGFVIDKFPISRPNLTFSTLTVSNMSPEDSSIYLCSVGKGATGTEAFFGQGTRLTVV.

At least ten counts were recorded for this clonotype. This chain joins TRBV4-1 and TRBJ1-1; D uncertain. The V end was cut by 1 base, the J end by 1 base, with 10 bases between. Germline V gene data show CDR1 as MGHRA and CDR2 as YSYEKL. This CDR3 is 15 amino acids long. In DNA form, the CDR3 reads TGCGCCAGCAGCCAAGGACAATTGCAGAACACTGAAGCTTTCTTT. Its protein product is CASSQGQLQNTEAFF.

The rearrangement joins TRBV29-1 to TRBJ2-4; D is perhaps TRBD1 (6 bases). Trimming shortened V by 6 bases and J by 0 bases, and 12 bases separated the two germline ends. Germline V gives CDR1 SQVTM, CDR2 ANQGSEA. The CDR3 sequence is 14 residues long. The CDR3 bases are TGCAGCGTCCCAGGGGAACTAGCCAAAAACATTCAGTACTTC. Amino acid sequence: CSVPGELAKNIQYF.